The table lists the clone carrying this T cell receptor beta chain with many counts. Its specificity is unknown. This entry is derived from a study of T cells in Graves' hyperthyroidism and ophthalmopathy. TCR beta CDR3 sequences were amplified from RNA transcripts. The TCR CDR3 was amplified in a first-round RT-PCR using the HTBI primer set. TCRdb reprocessed the multiplex PCR reads with MiXCR, giving one entry per CDR3 protein. The sample consists of around 500,000 distinct CDR3 sequences, around 15% of them appearing once. General study results and limits: Before onset, ophthalmopathy was predicted by the model a median around 6.5 months earlier.

Trimming removed 2 bases from V and 3 bases from J; junction bases left unmatched: 8. Germline CDR1 ENHRY, CDR2 SYGVKD. CDR3 length equals 16 residues. Clinicians diagnosed patients from clinical symptoms, serum thyroxine and TRAb, thyroid ultrasound and orbital computed tomography. Sequencing was done on a sample of blood. The source is a woman aged 25 to 39 with Graves' ophthalmopathy. The V gene is TRBV10-3, the J gene TRBJ2-7; 9 positions agree with TRBD2. DNA of the CDR3: TGTGCCATCAGTGAGAGGTCTAGCGGGACCCACTACGAGCAGTACTTC. This translates into CAISERSSGTHYEQYF.